The 5 T cell receptor beta chains below were found in one sample sequenced in a study of OX40 agonist ivuxolimab in advanced cancers. Libraries were prepared by immunoSEQ multiplex PCR; TCRdb keeps only in-frame clonotypes and omits some of them. The sample holds roughly 62,000 clones; more than 70% are singletons and the top ten take roughly 3%. Sequenced here: CD4+ or CD8+ T cells sorted from blood, sampled in a trial of the OX40 agonist ivuxolimab. The source is an adult with an advanced solid tumor such as melanoma, head and neck, liver or kidney cancer.

V and J are TRBV6-1 and TRBJ1-2, with a possible D match to TRBD1 (6 bases). The CDR3 is 15 residues long. V gave up 1 base and J gave up 0 bases, with 9 bases separating them. CDR1 MNHNS and CDR2 SASEGT come from the germline V gene. The CDR3 sequence is CASSEVGAPNYGYTF. CDR3 nucleotides: TGTGCCAGCAGTGAAGTGGGGGCCCCTAACTATGGCTACACCTTC.

The V call is TRBV7-2, the J call TRBJ2-7; D is uncertain. Deletions cut 1 base from V and 5 bases from J, with 9 bases between. CDR1 and CDR2 from the germline V gene are SGHTA and FQGNSA. This CDR3 has 13 amino acids. In DNA form, the CDR3 reads TGTGCCAGCAGCTTAGTCCTCAATCACGAGCAGTACTTC. This sequence encodes CASSLVLNHEQYF.

The chain links TRBV9 to TRBJ2-7; 14 bases fit TRBD2. From germline, CDR1 is SGDLS and CDR2 YYNGEE. CDR3 length: 16 residues. V was pared by 3 bases and J by 0 bases, with 2 bases of the junction left unmatched. CDR3 in amino acids: CASSGLAGGYSYEQYF. CDR3 DNA: TGTGCCAGCAGCGGACTAGCGGGGGGGTACTCCTACGAGCAGTACTTC.

The genes are TRBV7-3 and TRBJ2-3; D is unclear. The CDR3 totals 12 residues. The V end lost 6 bases, the J end lost 6 bases, and 10 bases lay between the germline ends. CDR1 SGHTA and CDR2 FQGTGA come from the germline V gene. CDR3 amino acids: CASSLTRDTQYF. The DNA for the CDR3 is TGTGCCAGCAGTCTCACGAGGGATACGCAGTATTTT.

The chain couples TRBV7-9 to TRBJ2-1; a weak D match, TRBD1 (6 bases). V gave up 0 bases and J gave up 6 bases, with 18 bases separating them. CDR3 length: 17 residues. Germline V gene lookup returns CDR1 SEHNR and CDR2 FQNEAQ (reference sequence). CDR3 DNA sequence: TGTGCCAGCAGCTTAGCGGCAGGGGCGTTTGCGGCCAATGAGCAGTTCTTC. Its protein is CASSLAAGAFAANEQFF.